This T cell receptor beta chain was identified in a study of cytomegalovirus exposure and HLA in healthy donors. Clones were read by immunoSEQ multiplex PCR, and TCRdb kept only the in-frame ones, dropping some. The sample contains some 150,000 clones, approximately 90% of which appear only once. The V gene's germline CDR1 is GTSNPN and CDR2 SVGIG (reference sequence). This CDR3 spans 14 amino acids. Trimming cost V 1 base and J 7 bases; bases outside gene matches: 9. The source of this sequence is a man aged 18 to 29 in good health and CMV-seropositive. Sample: PBMCs. The J gene is TRBJ2-5, the V gene TRBV30; 7 nucleotides agree with TRBD2. The DNA for the CDR3 is TGTGCCTGGAGTGCTAGCGGAGCAGCCCGGACCCAGTACTTC. The encoded protein is CAWSASGAARTQYF.